Below are 31 T cell receptor beta chains sequenced from a single sample in a study of long-term antiretroviral therapy in people with HIV. Samples were assayed with immunoSEQ v3.0 at survey level. Generated by immunoSEQ multiplex PCR, the TCRdb table keeps only in-frame clones and is missing some. The table lists 35,000 to 40,000 clones, 94% of them singletons, with roughly 3.9% in the top ten. The sample consisted of unsorted PBMCs, taken 4.1 years after starting antiretroviral therapy. All receptors derive from a woman aged 45-60 years with HIV.

This chain joins TRBV18 and TRBJ2-7; D is undetermined. V lost 3 bases and J 3 bases, leaving 12 bases between the germline ends. The CDR3 runs 14 residues. Germline CDR1 KGHSH, CDR2 LQKENI. The CDR3 spells CASSPAQVNYEQYF. The CDR3 bases are TGTGCCAGCTCACCGGCTCAGGTAAACTACGAGCAGTACTTC.

V and J are TRBV7-8 and TRBJ1-5, with D possibly matching TRBD1 (6 bases). V dropped 4 bases and J dropped 1 base, with 14 bases sitting between them. The CDR3 totals 16 residues. Per the germline V gene, CDR1 is SGHVS and CDR2 is FQNEAQ. CDR3 in amino acids: CASSWVGGASNQPQHF. In nucleotides, the CDR3 is TGTGCCAGCAGCTGGGTTGGGGGGGCGAGCAATCAGCCCCAGCATTTT. Based on the CDR3 plus reference TRBV7-8 and TRBJ1-5, the full variable domain is GAGVSQSPRYKVAKRGQDVALRCDPISGHVSLFWYQQALGQGPEFLTYFQNEAQLDKSGLPSDRFFAERPEGSVSTLKIQRTQQEDSAVYLCASSWVGGASNQPQHFGDGTRLSIL.

The rearrangement uses TRBV7-3 and TRBJ2-1, with 7 bases lining up with TRBD2. The CDR3 sequence is 14 residues long. V lost 6 bases and J lost 6; bases outside the gene matches: 8. Germline loops: CDR1 SGHTA, CDR2 FQGTGA. The CDR3: CASRLSGDVNEQFF. CDR3 nucleotides: TGTGCCAGCAGACTAAGCGGGGATGTCAATGAGCAGTTCTTC.

The rearrangement links TRBV2 to TRBJ1-6; the D is unclear. Trimming shortened V by 2 bases and J by 1 base, and 3 bases separated the two germline ends. The length of the CDR3 is 14 residues. Germline values: CDR1 SNHLY, CDR2 FYNNEI. In DNA, the CDR3 is TGTGCCAGCAGTGAAAAATCCTATAATTCACCCCTCCACTTT. This sequence encodes CASSEKSYNSPLHF.

The chain couples TRBV11-2 to TRBJ1-4, with a tentative D call TRBD1 (6 bases). This CDR3 is built from 13 residues. Per germline, CDR1 SGHAT and CDR2 FQNNGV. Deletions cut 3 bases from V and 14 bases from J, with 16 bases between. CDR3 protein: CASSFHTGTDLFF. CDR3 bases: TGTGCCAGCAGCTTCCATACAGGGACCGATCTGTTTTTT.

The gene calls are TRBV19 and TRBJ1-2, with D possibly being TRBD1 (6 bases). Trimming removed 4 bases at V and 7 bases at J, with 16 bases between. Germline loops: CDR1 LNHDA, CDR2 SQIVND (reference sequence). This CDR3 is 14 amino acids long. The CDR3 DNA sequence: TGTGCCAGTAGTAGTATAGCGGGGGCGGCTGGCTACACCTTC. It translates to CASSSIAGAAGYTF.

The J gene is TRBJ1-1, the V gene TRBV14, with D possibly being TRBD1 (5 bases). Per germline, CDR1 SGHDN and CDR2 FVKESK. V was pared by 5 bases and J by 4 bases, with 11 bases between. The CDR3 is 13 residues long. This CDR3 reads CASSGRRGTEAFF. The CDR3, as DNA: TGTGCCAGCAGCGGCCGGAGGGGCACTGAAGCTTTCTTT.

This clone is a singleton in its sample. The rearrangement links TRBV11-2 to TRBJ2-6; no firm D call. The CDR3 loop spans 17 amino acids. The V end was cut by 4 bases, the J end by 5 bases, with 18 bases between. CDR1 is SGHAT and CDR2 is FQNNGV in the germline V gene. CDR3 loop: CASSYPKQQSRANVLTF. CDR3 coding DNA: TGTGCCAGCAGCTACCCCAAGCAACAAAGTCGGGCCAACGTCCTGACTTTC.

This chain connects TRBV6-1 to TRBJ1-6; D is ambiguous. V shed 6 bases and J shed 5 bases, with 14 bases lying between them. Germline V gene lookup returns CDR1 MNHNS and CDR2 SASEGT. This CDR3 region has 15 residues. CDR3 loop: CASRYSSLDNSPLHF. The CDR3 bases are TGTGCCAGCAGATACAGCAGTTTGGATAATTCACCCCTCCACTTT.

The gene calls are TRBV7-2 and TRBJ1-3; D remains ambiguous. Germline V CDR1 and CDR2: SGHTA, FQGNSA. V was trimmed by 3 bases and J by 0 bases, leaving 12 bases between them. There are 16 residues in the CDR3. The CDR3 reads CASSFDSVRSGNTIYF. The CDR3 bases are TGTGCCAGCAGCTTTGACTCAGTCCGCTCTGGAAACACCATATATTTT.

The chain joins TRBV5-4 to TRBJ1-3, with a weak D call TRBD1 (5 bases). This CDR3 comprises 16 residues. The V gene lost 0 bases and the J gene lost 7 bases, with 17 bases spanning the gap. CDR1 and CDR2 from the germline V gene are SGHNT and YYREEE (reference sequence). CDR3 nucleotides: TGTGCCAGCAGCTTGGGTATAAGAGGGGCGGAGAACACCATATATTTT. The encoded protein is CASSLGIRGAENTIYF.

The genes are TRBV7-2 and TRBJ1-2, with a tentative D call TRBD1 (5 bases). Trimming removed 4 bases at V and 4 bases at J, with 10 bases between. From germline, CDR1 is SGHTA and CDR2 FQGNSA. The CDR3 is 13 residues long. The CDR3 sequence is CASSSRQPYGYTF. DNA for the CDR3: TGTGCCAGCAGCTCCAGACAGCCCTATGGCTACACCTTC. Full variable domain (remainder filled in from reference TRBV7-2 and TRBJ1-2): GAGVSQSPSNKVTEKGKDVELRCDPISGHTALYWYRQSLGQGLEFLIYFQGNSAPDKSGLPSDRFSAERTGGSVSTLTIQRTQQEDSAVYLCASSSRQPYGYTFGSGTRLTVV.

The chain links TRBV19 to TRBJ1-5; 8 bases are a match to TRBD1. There are 15 residues in the CDR3. Germline CDR1 and CDR2: LNHDA and SQIVND (reference sequence). V shed 3 bases, J shed 3 bases, and the junction held 4 bases outside the gene matches. The CDR3 DNA follows: TGTGCCAGTAGTATCCGGACAGGGATCAATCAGCCCCAGCATTTT. It is translated as CASSIRTGINQPQHF.

The CDR3 DNA follows: TGTGCCAGCAGTGACCGGGGGGCCACCTTGGAGCTGTTTTTT. This translates into CASSDRGATLELFF. The chain links TRBV2 to TRBJ2-2; perhaps TRBD2 as D (7 bases). The CDR3 runs to 14 residues. CDR1 SNHLY and CDR2 FYNNEI come from the germline V gene. V dropped 3 bases and J dropped 10 bases, with 15 bases sitting between them.

This sequence joins TRBV5-8 and TRBJ2-5; 12 nucleotides agree with TRBD2. The CDR3 totals 17 residues. Germline V gene data show CDR1 as SGHTS and CDR2 as YDEGEE. V was pared by 4 bases and J by 0 bases, with 7 bases of the junction left unmatched. Here the CDR3 reads CASSLLAGGPYQETQYF. CDR3 bases: TGTGCCAGCAGCCTACTAGCGGGGGGACCGTACCAAGAGACCCAGTACTTC.

The chain has TRBV2 and TRBJ2-2, with TRBD2 matching over 11 bases. The trim removed 8 bases at V and 1 base at J, leaving 0 bases unmatched. CDR1 and CDR2 from the germline V gene are SNHLY and FYNNEI. This CDR3 spans 14 amino acids. The CDR3 DNA sequence: TGTGCCAGCGGGACTAGCGGGAACACCGGGGAGCTGTTTTTT. It specifies CASGTSGNTGELFF.

The chain joins TRBV6-5 to TRBJ1-2; D gene ambiguous. Germline V gives CDR1 MNHEY, CDR2 SVGAGI. The length of the CDR3 is 14 residues. Trimming left V 0 bases short and J 4 bases short, with 9 bases between. This CDR3 reads CASSYSREGYGYTF. As DNA, the CDR3 is TGTGCCAGCAGTTACTCTAGGGAAGGCTATGGCTACACCTTC.

The rearrangement uses TRBV9 and TRBJ2-3, with 10 bases lining up with TRBD2. The germline V gene encodes CDR1 SGDLS and CDR2 YYNGEE. This CDR3 is built from 16 residues. The junction had 7 bases not matched to a gene; V was cut back by 0 bases and J by 6 bases. CDR3 residues: CASSVGLAGAGDTQYF. The CDR3 bases are TGTGCCAGCAGCGTAGGGCTAGCGGGGGCGGGGGATACGCAGTATTTT.

The chain combines TRBV4-1 with TRBJ1-5, with TRBD1 matching over 9 bases. Losses at the gene ends were 4 bases for V and 4 bases for J; bases not matched to a gene: 5. This CDR3 comprises 15 residues. Germline CDR1 is MGHRA and CDR2 is YSYEKL. CDR3 amino acids: CASSRGQGVNQPQHF. CDR3 DNA sequence: TGCGCCAGCAGCCGGGGACAGGGTGTAAATCAGCCCCAGCATTTT.

The gene calls are TRBV27 and TRBJ2-3; the D gene is possibly TRBD1 (6 bases). The CDR3 covers 14 residues. V was cut by 6 bases and J by 2 bases, with 12 bases left in between. Per the germline V gene, CDR1 is MNHEY and CDR2 is SMNVEV (reference sequence). The CDR3: CASSRRGFTDTQYF. The CDR3 coding sequence is TGTGCCAGCAGCCGAAGGGGGTTCACAGATACGCAGTATTTT.

The chain employs TRBV14 and TRBJ2-7; tentative D call: TRBD1 (5 bases). Trimming pared 5 bases from V and 2 bases from J, leaving 16 bases between. Germline CDR1 reads SGHDN; CDR2 reads FVKESK. The length of the CDR3 is 15 residues. This CDR3 is CASSKYLTETYEQYF. The CDR3 region has the DNA TGTGCCAGCAGCAAGTATTTGACAGAGACCTACGAGCAGTACTTC.

The V gene is TRBV5-1, the J gene TRBJ1-2, with D hard to call. CDR3 size: 14 residues. V was cut by 4 bases and J by 6 bases, with 16 bases left in between. Looked up from germline, CDR1 is SGHRS and CDR2 is YFSETQ. The CDR3 sequence: CASSTREGRHGYTF. The CDR3 DNA is TGCGCCAGCAGCACAAGGGAAGGGAGGCATGGCTACACCTTC.

This chain joins TRBV6-5 and TRBJ1-2; TRBD1 aligns across 7 bases. The CDR3 has 14 residues. Losses at the gene ends were 4 bases for V and 4 bases for J; bases not matched to a gene: 6. Germline V gene sequence: CDR1 MNHEY, CDR2 SVGAGI. The DNA for the CDR3 is TGTGCCAGCAGTTCTCCGGGACAGATCTATGGCTACACCTTC. This translates into CASSSPGQIYGYTF.

The rearrangement links TRBV15 to TRBJ1-2, with D perhaps TRBD1 (5 bases). Germline lookup yields CDR1 LNHNV and CDR2 YYDKDF (reference sequence). This CDR3 contains 13 residues. Between the trimmed V and J ends, which lost 3 bases and 5 bases, there was a span of 10 bases. The CDR3 spells CATSRDGGYGYTF. The CDR3 DNA sequence: TGTGCCACCAGCAGGGATGGGGGGTATGGCTACACCTTC.

The rearrangement uses TRBV2 and TRBJ1-1; D unclear. Trimming cost V 6 bases and J 1 base, with 9 bases left between them. CDR3 length: 13 residues. The germline CDR1 and CDR2 sequences are SNHLY and FYNNEI. Written as DNA, the CDR3 is TGTGCCAGCAGGTTACAACCGAACACTGAAGCTTTCTTT. This sequence encodes CASRLQPNTEAFF.

In nucleotides, the CDR3 is TGTGCCAGCAGTGAGGCAGGGGGCGCGTACTATGGCTACACCTTC. Protein product: CASSEAGGAYYGYTF. The chain uses TRBV6-1 and TRBJ1-2, with 8 bases that match TRBD1. CDR1 MNHNS and CDR2 SASEGT come from the germline V gene. Losses at the gene ends were 3 bases for V and 3 bases for J; bases not matched to a gene: 6. CDR3 length: 15 residues.

The chain uses TRBV9 and TRBJ2-7, with 10 bases that match TRBD1. Trimming took 3 bases from V and 7 from J; bases not matched to a gene: 10. In germline, CDR1 is SGDLS, CDR2 YYNGEE. The CDR3 has 15 amino acids. The CDR3 sequence is CASSAGGTGVREQYF. Written as DNA, the CDR3 is TGTGCCAGCAGCGCTGGAGGGACAGGGGTTAGGGAGCAGTACTTC.

V and J are TRBV7-3 and TRBJ1-6; D remains unclear. Germline CDR1 reads SGHTA; CDR2 reads FQGTGA. CDR3 length: 13 residues. V was pared by 5 bases and J by 10 bases, with 12 bases between. The CDR3 spells CASSVAVRSPLHF. Here the CDR3 DNA reads TGTGCCAGCAGCGTGGCGGTGAGGTCACCCCTCCACTTT. Using reference TRBV7-3 and TRBJ1-6 for the parts outside the CDR3, the full variable domain is GAGVSQTPSNKVTEKGKYVELRCDPISGHTALYWYRQSLGQGPEFLIYFQGTGAADDSGLPNDRFFAVRPEGSVSTLKIQRTERGDSAVYLCASSVAVRSPLHFGNGTRLTVT.

CDR3 in DNA: TGCGCCAGCAGCTTGTACACCGGGGAGCTGTTTTTT. Translated: CASSLYTGELFF. This chain links TRBV5-1 with TRBJ2-2, with D unresolved. The CDR3 has 12 amino acids. Germline-derived CDR1 and CDR2 are SGHRS and YFSETQ. The V end lost 1 base, the J end lost 3 bases, and 1 base lay between the germline ends. Full variable domain (missing parts from reference TRBV5-1 and TRBJ2-2): KAGVTQTPRYLIKTRGQQVTLSCSPISGHRSVSWYQQTPGQGLQFLFEYFSETQRNKGNFPGRFSGRQFSNSRSEMNVSTLELGDSALYLCASSLYTGELFFGEGSRLTVL.

The chain couples TRBV11-3 to TRBJ2-7; D tentatively reads TRBD1 or TRBD2 (5 bases each). Trimming took 3 bases from V and 2 from J, leaving 8 bases between them. The length of the CDR3 is 13 residues. CDR1 is SGHNT and CDR2 is YENEEA in the germline V gene. CDR3 DNA sequence: TGTGCCAGCAGCTTGGGGGTAACCTACGAGCAGTACTTC. Its protein product is CASSLGVTYEQYF.

The chain carries TRBV9 and TRBJ1-2, with D unclear. The CDR3 is made up of 16 amino acids. Germline lookup yields CDR1 SGDLS and CDR2 YYNGEE. V lost 2 bases, J lost 1 base, and 15 bases lay in between. In DNA form, the CDR3 reads TGTGCCAGCAGCGTTCACAGTTCCTTGGGTAACTATGGCTACACCTTC. Translated, it gives CASSVHSSLGNYGYTF.